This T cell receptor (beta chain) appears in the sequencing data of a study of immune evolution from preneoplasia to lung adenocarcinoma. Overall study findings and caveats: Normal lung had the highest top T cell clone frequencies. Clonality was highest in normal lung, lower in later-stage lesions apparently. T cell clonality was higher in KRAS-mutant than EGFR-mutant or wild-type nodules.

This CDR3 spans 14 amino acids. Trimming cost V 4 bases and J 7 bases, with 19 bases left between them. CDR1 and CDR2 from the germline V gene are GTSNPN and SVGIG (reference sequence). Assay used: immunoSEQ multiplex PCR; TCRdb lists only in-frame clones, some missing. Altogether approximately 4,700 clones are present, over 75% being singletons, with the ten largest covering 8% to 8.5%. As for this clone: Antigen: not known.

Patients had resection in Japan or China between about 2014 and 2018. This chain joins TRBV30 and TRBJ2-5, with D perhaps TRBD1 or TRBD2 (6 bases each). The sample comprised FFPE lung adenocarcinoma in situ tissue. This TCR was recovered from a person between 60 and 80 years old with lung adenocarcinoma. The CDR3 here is CAWTIGGHRGTQYF. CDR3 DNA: TGTGCCTGGACCATCGGGGGCCATAGGGGGACCCAGTACTTC.